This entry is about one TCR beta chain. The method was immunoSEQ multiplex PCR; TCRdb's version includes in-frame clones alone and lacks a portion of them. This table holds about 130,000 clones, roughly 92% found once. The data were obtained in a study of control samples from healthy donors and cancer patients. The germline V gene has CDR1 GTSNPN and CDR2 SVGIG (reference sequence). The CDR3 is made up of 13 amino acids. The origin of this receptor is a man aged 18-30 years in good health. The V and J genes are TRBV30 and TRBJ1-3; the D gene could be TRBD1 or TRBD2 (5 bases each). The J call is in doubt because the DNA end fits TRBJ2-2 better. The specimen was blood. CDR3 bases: TGTGCCTGTCCCGAGAGGGGTCCCGGGGAGCTGTTTTTT. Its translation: CACPERGPGELFF.